This T cell receptor beta chain was recorded in a study of blood T cell repertoires in COVID-19. Overall study context: COVID-19 samples, acute and convalescent, were from the United States, Italy and Spain. Nucleic acid was either cDNA or gDNA, and it came from T cells, B-cell-depleted T cells, or PBMCs.

In the authors' methods: Reference gene primer amplification in the assay estimated nucleated cell counts. Here immunoSEQ multiplex PCR was the method, and the copy in TCRdb shows in-frame clones only, minus some. Clone size and V and J calls were adopted from that table, with D and trimming inferred from the DNA. Of about 120,000 clones listed, roughly nine tenths were seen once; the top ten hold 1.8%. Germline-derived CDR1 and CDR2 are LNHNV and YYDKDF (reference sequence). Trimming stripped 1 base from V and 4 bases from J, with 11 bases between. The CDR3 extends over 15 amino acids. The sequenced material came from peripheral blood. The V and J genes are TRBV15 and TRBJ1-5; D may be TRBD1 (5 bases). This clonotype was sampled from a human donor with active COVID-19. The donor label of this sample is uncertain. The CDR3 here is CATSRGAGLNQPQHF. DNA of the CDR3: TGTGCCACCAGCAGAGGAGCGGGGCTTAATCAGCCCCAGCATTTT.